These T cell receptor beta chains were read from a single sample in a study of blood T cell repertoires in COVID-19. Using immunoSEQ multiplex PCR, the repertoire was profiled, and TCRdb retains in-frame clones only, with some absent. The repertoire holds 70,000 or so clones, about nine tenths seen once, with over 25% in the top ten. The sequencing input was peripheral blood. The receptors were sampled from a woman older than 75 with active or convalescent COVID-19. CDR3s include the opening cysteine and the closing phenylalanine or tryptophan. The D gene is left open where the match is weak. Size is stated for part of the rows, as once, few or many counts, or as a class when the clone is expanded.

clone size: NA; D gene: TRBD1; J gene: TRBJ2-2; V gene: TRBV11-3; CDR3 protein: CASSSTGRELFF; CDR3 DNA: TGTGCCAGCAGCTCGACAGGGCGGGAGCTGTTTTTT
clone size: few; D gene: NA; J gene: TRBJ2-5; V gene: TRBV19; CDR3 protein: CASSMRQSQETQYF; CDR3 DNA: TGTGCCAGTAGTATGCGACAGAGCCAAGAGACCCAGTACTTC
clone size: few; D gene: NA; J gene: TRBJ2-1; V gene: TRBV5-1; CDR3 protein: CASSLGQVMGGQFF; CDR3 DNA: TGCGCCAGCAGCTTGGGACAGGTAATGGGTGGGCAGTTCTTC
clone size: NA; D gene: TRBD2; J gene: TRBJ2-5; V gene: TRBV30; CDR3 protein: CALRGGSPSAAQYF; CDR3 DNA: TGTGCCTTGCGCGGGGGGTCCCCCTCCGCGGCCCAGTACTTC
clone size: NA; D gene: TRBD1; J gene: TRBJ1-2; V gene: TRBV5-4; CDR3 protein: CASSPSTGAPHGYTF; CDR3 DNA: TGTGCCAGCAGCCCCTCAACAGGGGCCCCCCATGGCTACACCTTC
clone size: NA; D gene: TRBD1; J gene: TRBJ1-1; V gene: TRBV3-1/TRBV3-2; CDR3 protein: CASSPRDRPNTEAFF; CDR3 DNA: TGTGCCAGCAGCCCTAGGGACAGGCCGAACACTGAAGCTTTCTTT
clone size: NA; D gene: TRBD2; J gene: TRBJ2-5; V gene: TRBV24-1; CDR3 protein: CATSREGETQYF; CDR3 DNA: TGTGCCACCAGTAGGGAGGGCGAGACCCAGTACTTC
clone size: NA; D gene: NA; J gene: TRBJ2-1; V gene: TRBV2; CDR3 protein: CASSEIREQFF; CDR3 DNA: TGTGCCAGCAGTGAGATTCGGGAGCAGTTCTTC
clone size: NA; D gene: TRBD2; J gene: TRBJ2-2; V gene: TRBV5-1; CDR3 protein: CASSQNLAGGTGELFF; CDR3 DNA: TGCGCCAGCAGCCAAAACCTAGCGGGGGGTACCGGGGAGCTGTTTTTT
clone size: NA; D gene: TRBD2; J gene: TRBJ2-1; V gene: TRBV5-6; CDR3 protein: CASSFVGSIGTSAYNEQFF; CDR3 DNA: TGTGCCAGCAGCTTTGTGGGCTCGATCGGGACTAGTGCCTACAATGAGCAGTTCTTC
clone size: NA; D gene: TRBD1; J gene: TRBJ1-4; V gene: TRBV28; CDR3 protein: CASSPSGGAWEKLFF; CDR3 DNA: TGTGCCAGCAGTCCCTCAGGGGGCGCGTGGGAAAAACTGTTTTTT
clone size: NA; D gene: TRBD2; J gene: TRBJ2-2; V gene: TRBV27; CDR3 protein: CASARSGGGGTGELFF; CDR3 DNA: TGTGCCAGCGCCCGGAGCGGGGGAGGAGGCACCGGGGAGCTGTTTTTT
clone size: NA; D gene: NA; J gene: TRBJ1-2; V gene: TRBV14; CDR3 protein: CASSQSRANYGYTF; CDR3 DNA: TGTGCCAGCAGCCAAAGCAGGGCTAACTATGGCTACACCTTC
clone size: NA; D gene: NA; J gene: TRBJ2-3; V gene: TRBV6-8; CDR3 protein: CASKNFRERDTQYF; CDR3 DNA: TGTGCCAGCAAAAACTTTCGAGAGCGGGATACGCAGTATTTT
clone size: once; D gene: NA; J gene: TRBJ2-7; V gene: TRBV6-5; CDR3 protein: CASSKPSREQYF; CDR3 DNA: TGTGCCAGCAGCAAGCCCTCTCGCGAGCAGTACTTC
clone size: NA; D gene: NA; J gene: TRBJ1-5; V gene: TRBV13; CDR3 protein: CASSLSQGDQPQHF; CDR3 DNA: TGTGCCAGCAGCTTAAGTCAGGGCGATCAGCCCCAGCATTTT
clone size: NA; D gene: TRBD2; J gene: TRBJ2-2; V gene: TRBV29-1; CDR3 protein: CSAVTSTNTGELFF; CDR3 DNA: TGCAGCGCCGTGACTAGCACGAACACCGGGGAGCTGTTTTTT
clone size: NA; D gene: TRBD2; J gene: TRBJ2-1; V gene: TRBV9; CDR3 protein: CASSVGGDRRLAYLNEQFF; CDR3 DNA: TGTGCCAGCAGCGTAGGGGGAGACCGAAGACTAGCGTACTTAAATGAGCAGTTCTTC
clone size: NA; D gene: TRBD1; J gene: TRBJ2-7; V gene: TRBV6-5; CDR3 protein: CASSRGTGGVNEQYF; CDR3 DNA: TGTGCCAGCAGCCGGGGGACAGGGGGTGTAAACGAGCAGTACTTC